These T cell receptor beta chains were read from a single sample in a study of shared clonotypes between healthy human individuals. Using immunoSEQ multiplex PCR, the repertoire was profiled, and TCRdb retains in-frame clones only, with some absent. The repertoire holds about 450,000 clones, with about 80% as singletons. The specimen sequenced was PBMCs. These receptors came from a woman in her thirties or forties in good health. Some clones in this sample may be carry-over from other donors' samples. Each CDR3 is given with its conserved first and last residue. A D gene is named only where the DNA matches it firmly. Clone size is stated in some rows and not others, as once, few, many or a class when expanded.

d_gene | j_gene | abundance | v_gene | CDR3nt | CDR3aa
. | TRBJ2-3 | . | TRBV7-3 | TGTGCCAGCAGCTTAAACGGGGCGGGGTTCGCTAGCACAGATACGCAGTATTTT | CASSLNGAGFASTDTQYF
TRBD2 | TRBJ2-1 | . | TRBV11-2 | TGTGCCAGCAGCTTAGACCGGGGGGGGCGAGTATATGAGCAGTTCTTC | CASSLDRGGRVYEQFF
TRBD1 | TRBJ2-7 | . | TRBV19 | TGTGCCAGTACCCCGACCGGGACAGGGGTCCACGAGCAGTACTTC | CASTPTGTGVHEQYF
. | TRBJ1-4 | . | TRBV7-9 | TGTGCCAGCAGTCAATCAAAGGGTTCTAATGAAAAACTGTTTTTT | CASSQSKGSNEKLFF
. | TRBJ1-4 | . | TRBV28 | TGTGCCAGCAGTGCTATGACAGTGGGGGCAACTAATGAAAAACTGTTTTTT | CASSAMTVGATNEKLFF
TRBD2 | TRBJ2-3 | once | TRBV2 | TGTGCCAGCAATCAGAAGCGGGGGGCCCAGGATACGCAGTATTTT | CASNQKRGAQDTQYF
TRBD1 | TRBJ1-2 | . | TRBV6-1 | TGTGCCAGCAGAGAGACAGGGTATGATGGCTACACCTTC | CASRETGYDGYTF
TRBD1 | TRBJ2-2 | . | TRBV7-3 | TGTGCCAGCAGCCAGGACAGGAAGAACACCGGGGAGCTGTTTTTT | CASSQDRKNTGELFF
. | TRBJ2-7 | . | TRBV6-1 | TGTGCCAGCACACGACAGGAAAAGTACGAGCAGTACTTC | CASTRQEKYEQYF
. | TRBJ2-7 | . | TRBV2 | TGTGCCAGCAGTGAGGGGCTAAATTTCTCCTACGAGCAGTACTTC | CASSEGLNFSYEQYF
. | TRBJ1-5 | few | TRBV9 | TGTGCCAGCAGCGTAGACGGGGTGGATCAGCCCCAGCATTTT | CASSVDGVDQPQHF
. | TRBJ1-3 | few | TRBV4-2 | TGTGCCAGCAGCCAAGGCGACTGGGGAAACACCATATATTTT | CASSQGDWGNTIYF
. | TRBJ2-3 | . | TRBV29-1 | TGCAGCGTTGTCGGAGGGGGGGGTTACGTTTGGGATACGCAGTATTTT | CSVVGGGGYVWDTQYF
TRBD1 | TRBJ2-7 | . | TRBV6-1 | TGTGCCAGCAGTGAAGCAAGGGGACAGGGTTTATACGAGCAGTACTTC | CASSEARGQGLYEQYF
TRBD1 | TRBJ2-2 | . | TRBV5-4 | TGTGCCAGCAGCATCACGGGACAGCTAACCGGGGAGCTGTTTTTT | CASSITGQLTGELFF
. | TRBJ1-5 | few | TRBV15 | TGTGCCACCAGCAGTGACAGAGGACAGCCCCAGCATTTT | CATSSDRGQPQHF
. | TRBJ2-1 | . | TRBV4-3 | TGCGCCAGCAGCCAAGACCGGTATGAGCAGTTCTTC | CASSQDRYEQFF
. | TRBJ2-3 | . | TRBV7-2 | TGTGCCAGCAGCTTGGTTTCGAGCACAGATACGCAGTATTTT | CASSLVSSTDTQYF
. | TRBJ2-5 | . | TRBV6-5 | TGTGCCAGCAGACCTTGGACAGTTTCCCAAGAGACCCAGTACTTC | CASRPWTVSQETQYF
TRBD1 | TRBJ2-7 | . | TRBV27 | TGTGCCAGCAGTTCCCCCCGGGACAGGGCAACCTACGAGCAGTACTTC | CASSSPRDRATYEQYF
. | TRBJ1-2 | . | TRBV7-8 | TGTGCCAGCAGCTTAGCGCTTGGGGGGTATCAGGGCTACACCTTC | CASSLALGGYQGYTF
. | TRBJ2-3 | . | TRBV5-1 | TGCGCCAGCAGCTTGCCTACCGCAGATACGCAGTATTTT | CASSLPTADTQYF
TRBD1 | TRBJ2-1 | . | TRBV4-1 | TGCGCCAGCAGACAGACCTTCGGGACCGGGACAGCACCCTTCAATGAGCAGTTCTTC | CASRQTFGTGTAPFNEQFF
TRBD1 | TRBJ1-1 | . | TRBV6-5 | TGTGCCACCAAAGGGGAGAGACAGGGGAACACTGAAGCTTTCTTT | CATKGERQGNTEAFF
TRBD1 | TRBJ1-2 | . | TRBV5-8 | TGTGCCAGCAGCTTGGAGATCGGGACAGGGGCGTCGAGAGTCTATGGCTACACCTTC | CASSLEIGTGASRVYGYTF
. | TRBJ2-1 | . | TRBV11-3 | TGTGCCAGCAGCTCTAGTAGATCTCATCCAAGGGCCTACAATGAGCAGTTCTTC | CASSSSRSHPRAYNEQFF
TRBD1 | TRBJ2-5 | . | TRBV29-1 | TGCAGCGTTGCCCTGACAGGGGGCTTAGAGACCCAGTACTTC | CSVALTGGLETQYF
TRBD2 | TRBJ2-3 | . | TRBV19 | TGTGCCAGTAGTTCCGCGGGAGGGGAGACAGATACGCAGTATTTT | CASSSAGGETDTQYF
. | TRBJ1-4 | few | TRBV28 | TGTGCCAGCAGCCCGAGTTGGGAGAATGAAAAACTGTTTTTT | CASSPSWENEKLFF
. | TRBJ1-3 | . | TRBV15 | TGTGCCACCAGCAGAGACCCCGGAAACACCATATATTTT | CATSRDPGNTIYF
. | TRBJ2-1 | . | TRBV7-2 | TGTGCCAGCAGCCGAAAAGCCGGGACCCCGGGATTAGGCAATGAGCAGTTCTTC | CASSRKAGTPGLGNEQFF
. | TRBJ1-5 | . | TRBV28 | TGTGCCAGCAGAGTTAGCAATCAGCCCCAGCATTTT | CASRVSNQPQHF
. | TRBJ1-3 | . | TRBV28 | TGTGCCAGCAGTGCGGGGCCTGGAAACACCATATATTTT | CASSAGPGNTIYF
. | TRBJ2-1 | . | TRBV7-6 | TGTGCCAGCAGCCCCCGGGGAAACTCCTACAATGAGCAGTTCTTC | CASSPRGNSYNEQFF
. | TRBJ2-7 | . | TRBV5-1 | TGCGCCAGCAGCTTGGAGGGCCCCTACGAGCAGTACTTC | CASSLEGPYEQYF
. | TRBJ2-5 | many | TRBV5-6 | TGTGCCAGCACCGCGGGTGTAAAAGAGACCCAGTACTTC | CASTAGVKETQYF
TRBD1 | TRBJ2-2 | . | TRBV18 | TGTGCCAGCTCACCACGATGGACAGGGTCCACCGGGGAGCTGTTTTTT | CASSPRWTGSTGELFF
. | TRBJ2-7 | . | TRBV27 | TGTGCCGCTAGACAGGAGGCGGGAGCCTCCTACGAGCAGTACTTC | CAARQEAGASYEQYF
TRBD1 | TRBJ2-3 | . | TRBV27 | TGTGCCAGCAGCAGACAGGGTCTAACGCAGTATTTT | CASSRQGLTQYF
. | TRBJ2-6 | once | TRBV18 | TGTGCCAGCTCACCTACGTATTCTGGGGCCAACGTCCTGACTTTC | CASSPTYSGANVLTF
TRBD2 | TRBJ2-1 | . | TRBV5-1 | TGCGCCAGCAGCGGTCTAGCGGGAGCGAGCAATGAGCAGTTCTTC | CASSGLAGASNEQFF
. | TRBJ2-1 | . | TRBV19 | TGTGCCAGTAACAGGGCCAGCTCCTACAATGAGCAGTTCTTC | CASNRASSYNEQFF
. | TRBJ2-1 | . | TRBV14 | TGTGCCAGCAGCCAAGGGCCGTACAATGAGCAGTTCTTC | CASSQGPYNEQFF
TRBD2 | TRBJ2-2 | . | TRBV4-3 | TGCGCCAGCAGCCGGAGGTTAGCGGGGCCCAACACCGGGGAGCTGTTTTTT | CASSRRLAGPNTGELFF
. | TRBJ1-2 | . | TRBV28 | TGTGCCAGCAGTTTACACACTCCCCGTCGACCCGGGGTCTATGGCTACACCTTC | CASSLHTPRRPGVYGYTF
. | TRBJ1-1 | . | TRBV6-5 | TGTGCCAGCAGCCCCCAACCAGGGGCGAACACTGAAGCTTTCTTT | CASSPQPGANTEAFF
TRBD1 | TRBJ1-3 | once | TRBV18 | TGTGCCAGCTCACCAGGGGGACAGGGAATCTCTGGAAACACCATATATTTT | CASSPGGQGISGNTIYF
. | TRBJ1-1 | . | TRBV28 | TGTGCCAGCCTTCGGAACACTGAAGCTTTCTTT | CASLRNTEAFF